Here is one T cell receptor (beta chain) with its context. The clone's antigen remains unknown. The input lacks base qualities; no much larger clone sits a single base away. Reading from cysteine to phenylalanine, the CDR3 counts 15 amino acids. Just CDR3 DNA is preserved here, 45 bases in frame from base 1. From a lookup of the germline V gene, CDR1 and CDR2 are MDHEN and SYDVKM. V loses 5 bases at its end and J loses 3 bases; junction bases beyond the gene matches: 7. This sample is part of a study of cytomegalovirus exposure and HLA in healthy donors (dated by TCRdb to 2016 to 2017). Turning to the overall study: An earlier analysis of roughly 610 of the donors reported 250 to 300 Gb of sequence data and some 110 million unique TCR beta sequences obtained from about 200 million T cells. An early release that covered some 630 HLA-typed donors contained around 300 gigabases of sequencing data and tens of millions of unique TCR sequences. Among the roughly 390 genotyped donors, around 81% belonged to the genetic ancestry cluster associated with self-reported Caucasian donors. The aim of the study was to test whether cataloging public T cell receptors could identify signatures of past pathogen exposure. The T cell repertoires of several hundred subjects were profiled by immunosequencing and related to cytomegalovirus serostatus. In addition to the first cohort of 666 subjects, a separate validation cohort of approximately 120 different subjects was used. To predict cytomegalovirus infection status, the study combined high-throughput TCR immunosequencing, statistical association of individual TCRs with disease status, and machine learning. A later analysis re-analyzed previously published TCR beta repertoires from 600 to 850 donors and added high-resolution HLA genotyping to study TCR occurrence patterns. Rather than using new phenotypic data, the later analysis identified candidate immune exposures from TCR beta sequences and from how often those sequences occurred across donors. To decide whether each TCR beta V gene segment behaved as functional or pseudogenic, an earlier analysis of approximately 590 of the donors relied on high-throughput TCR beta sequencing. Donor age, sex, ethnicity and CMV serostatus were compiled together with the repertoire data. Genome-wide SNP genotypes for about 65% of the roughly 670 donors were used in a later genetic analysis, which treated that subset as a discovery cohort. All discovery cohort repertoires had been generated using a single sequencing platform. Both class I and class II loci were covered by HLA typing, at four-digit resolution. Typing coverage differed by locus: A, B, C, DRB1 and DQB1 were typed in roughly 620-640 donors, DQA1 in 522, DPA1 in 600 to 610, and DPB1 in around 490. About five DR-DQ haplotypes were treated as single units for association and clustering because of strong linkage in the cohort. Among around 400 genotyped donors of the cohort, an average of about 240,000 unique TCR beta nucleotide sequences were sequenced per donor, around 20% of them non-productive.

In total, fewer than 750 healthy bone marrow donors made up the cohort. Cohort members were all nominally healthy when sampled, although unrecorded immune exposures were likely present. The donor was CMV seronegative and belonged to the group of 320 or so seronegative cohort members. A peripheral blood sample was collected from each donor, and TCR beta sequencing was performed on peripheral blood mononuclear cells. The Qiagen DNeasy Blood Extraction Kit was used to extract genomic DNA from the blood cell samples. The study at large found these results: While some public TCRs were present in many individuals, most TCR sequences turned up only very rarely across donors. A later analysis found that most CMV-associated TCR beta chains appeared HLA-restricted, with HLA associations seemingly driven largely by CMV exposure. Broadly in line with IMGT annotations, most TCR beta V segments showed up in productive rearrangements about 87% or about 30% of the time in an earlier analysis of some 590 of the donors. The 87-base-pair reads could not distinguish some IMGT-functional V segments, including TRBV6-2 and TRBV6-3, so those segments were excluded. The cohort was sequenced for TCR beta chains only, and without alpha or paired-chain data the features that could be detected were limited. When HLA alleles, especially DR and DQ, strongly co-occurred, attributing TCR associations to individual alleles was difficult. A later genetic analysis associated a missense DCLRE1C variant with V-gene and J-gene trimming of TCR beta chains, and an independent cohort replicated the association. Linkage disequilibrium might explain the correlated functional status among segregating V segments, but an unknown experimental factor could not be excluded. The authors suggested that the approach could potentially be generalized to other disease states and immunological phenotypes. The classifier was reported to diagnose cytomegalovirus status with high specificity and sensitivity in both the original cohort and the validation cohort. Because counts were too low, some 17 rarely observed V segments, including chromosome 9 orphons, were excluded from the earlier analysis of some 590 of the donors. HLA typing was unavailable for some donors at each locus, so association tests used only the typed subset. Presence/absence analyses assumed roughly uniform sequencing depth across donors, an assumption that may not hold. In a later analysis, HLA-associated TCR beta chains showed more clonal expansion and lower generation probabilities than non-associated chains that were equally common. In a later analysis, the rate of TCR association differed among HLA loci, with DRB1 alleles having the most associated TCRs and HLA-C alleles having the fewest. According to a later analysis, parvovirus B19, influenza, CMV and Epstein-Barr virus appeared linked to several top co-occurrence clusters. A further reported finding was that TCR beta sequences accurately predicted the HLA-A and HLA-B alleles for most subjects in the first cohort. According to a later genetic analysis, donors in an Asian-associated ancestry cluster had fewer N-insertions in productive TCRs than the approximately 700-donor mean. The sequencing pipeline was judged likely to have produced a cluster of highly shared sequence variants as a technical artifact. A few of the identified cytomegalovirus-associated TCR beta chains were confirmed in vitro to be specific for cytomegalovirus antigens. The study listed over 150 TCR beta chains as associated with cytomegalovirus. At a false discovery rate of 0.05, a later analysis linked fewer than 20,000 TCR beta sequences to specific HLA alleles. CMV serostatus was the only immune exposure information available for the cohort.

Library prep was done by the immunoSEQ multiplex PCR assay. The multiplex PCR relied on a mix of 60 forward primers for TCR Vbeta segments and 13 reverse primers for TCR Jbeta segments. The CDR3 region of rearranged TCR beta genes was amplified from genomic DNA by a multiplex PCR assay. The amplified TCR beta libraries were sequenced on the Illumina HiSeq System as 87-base-pair reads. From the authors' description of their analysis: A later analysis tallied about 77 million unique TCR beta chains across the 610 or so repertoires, and about 12 million of those chains were shared by two or more donors. Raw reads were error-corrected and collapsed into unique sequences by a nearest-neighbor algorithm in which closely related sequences were merged to remove PCR and sequencing errors. To assign V, D and J gene segments, CDR3 sequences were aligned to IMGT reference sequences. Each retained sequence needed at least a six-nucleotide match to both a V gene segment and a J gene segment. A rearrangement was called productive if the CDR3 had no stop codons and remained in frame with V and J, and every other rearrangement was called non-productive. Following IMGT convention, CDR3 was defined as the stretch from the second conserved V-encoded cysteine up to the conserved J-encoded phenylalanine. In an earlier analysis of around 570 of the donors, sequences lacking an unambiguous match to a single V gene segment were excluded. In an earlier analysis of several hundred of the donors, V segments were called functional above 56.7% productive rearrangements and were called segregating when the between-donor standard deviation exceeded 5%. A statistical classification framework was built to diagnose cytomegalovirus status from the catalog of TCR beta chain sequences. In a later analysis, V and J genes were assigned by comparing TCR nucleotide sequences against IMGT/GENE-DB human TR gene sequences. In a later analysis, CDR3 sequences and most-parsimonious VDJ recombination scenarios were assigned using the TCRdist pipeline. In a later analysis, each TCR beta chain was defined by its CDR3 amino acid sequence together with its V-gene family, and reads without a unique V-gene family were excluded. In a later analysis, 550 to 650 highly shared, low-generation-probability nucleotide sequences were removed to address suspected cross-contamination and a sequencing artifact. A later analysis calculated a clonal expansion index for each public chain from normalized within-repertoire ranks of inferred template counts. In a later analysis, generation probabilities were computed with a VDJ recombination model fitted to out-of-frame rearrangements, and the resulting probabilities were checked against IGoR. Hypergeometric tests were used in a later analysis to score TCR-TCR, TCR-HLA and TCR-CMV co-occurrence, with a repertoire-size bias correction applied to the TCR pairs. A later analysis estimated false discovery rates by permuting HLA or CMV assignments 20 times. In a later analysis, co-occurring TCRs were grouped using DBSCAN, with TCRdist sequence similarity added in when clustering inside HLA-allele-positive subsets. Repertoires with fewer than 30,000 or more than 120,000 public chains, plus five repertoires with anomalous nucleotide sharing, were excluded from co-occurrence clustering. TCRdb obtained this table from immuneACCESS and retained in-frame rearrangements with V and J assigned. These tables miss some clones; where compared with another copy, unresolved V genes account for less than half of the shortfall, and the remainder is unexplained. That table supplies the V and J calls and clone size; D and trimming were determined from the DNA. In all, the sample holds about 150,000 clones, and about 68% of those were seen once. The top ten clonotypes cover roughly 2.2% of the sample.

The TCR originated in a man aged 25 to 40 in good health and CMV-seronegative. The rearranged chain carries TRBV28 and TRBJ2-1, and 7 bases in between align with TRBD2. The sample was PBMCs. The DNA sequence reads TGTGCCAGCAGTCCCCCCGGGGGGAGCTACAATGAGCAGTTCTTC. It translates to CASSPPGGSYNEQFF.